Below, 6 T cell receptor beta chains from the same sample are listed, as sequenced in a study of HIV-infected patients and healthy controls. TCRdb re-derived calls from the 5' RACE reads in MiXCR, one entry per CDR3 protein. The table has around 58,000 distinct CDR3 sequences, roughly a fifth seen once. The sample taken for sequencing was CD4+ T cells from blood. The receptors originated from a human donor in good health.

The chain combines TRBV18 with TRBJ1-5, with TRBD1 identical over 7 bases. The junction had 9 bases not matched to a gene; V was cut back by 3 bases and J by 4 bases. CDR1 is KGHSH and CDR2 is LQKENI in the germline V gene. The length of the CDR3 is 16 residues. Here the CDR3 reads CASSPNYRGWNQPQHF. The CDR3 DNA reads as TGTGCCAGCTCACCTAATTACAGGGGCTGGAATCAGCCCCAGCATTTT.

Ten or more counts support this clonotype. The rearrangement joins TRBV6-5 to TRBJ2-7; D is unresolved. CDR1 is MNHEY, CDR2 SVGAGI, per germline. The CDR3 is 13 residues long. V was cut by 5 bases and J by 5 bases, with 13 bases left in between. The CDR3 nucleotides are TGTGCCAGCAGTCAACGGGCCAGCCACGAGCAGTACTTC. Amino acid sequence: CASSQRASHEQYF.

This clonotype was seen more than once but under ten times. The gene calls are TRBV7-8 and TRBJ1-1; possibly TRBD1 for D (5 bases). The CDR3 contains 13 residues. The germline V gene encodes CDR1 SGHVS and CDR2 FQNEAQ. Trimming shortened V by 2 bases and J by 5 bases, and 9 bases separated the two germline ends. The chain's CDR3 is CASSLRGTTEAFF. In nucleotides, the CDR3 is TGTGCCAGCAGCTTACGGGGGACGACTGAAGCTTTCTTT.

This clonotype was detected many times. The rearrangement joins TRBV9 to TRBJ2-3; 8 bases are a match to TRBD2. Per germline, CDR1 SGDLS and CDR2 YYNGEE. The CDR3 has 17 amino acids. V lost 3 bases to trimming and J lost 5 bases; unmatched junction nucleotides: 14. CDR3 sequence (DNA): TGTGCCAGCAGCGCCCAGACTAGCGCTACAGAACGAGATACGCAGTATTTT. Amino acids: CASSAQTSATERDTQYF.

This clonotype appeared a few times. The chain carries TRBV2 and TRBJ1-3; D is perhaps TRBD1 (5 bases). Trimming left V 0 bases short and J 6 bases short, with 12 bases between. This CDR3 has 15 amino acids. Germline V gene lookup returns CDR1 SNHLY and CDR2 FYNNEI. The CDR3 protein is CASSEARGRVNTIYF. In DNA form, the CDR3 reads TGTGCCAGCAGTGAAGCCCGGGGACGAGTAAACACCATATATTTT.

The chain couples TRBV7-9 to TRBJ1-3, with D uncertain. The CDR3 contains 15 residues. In germline, CDR1 is SEHNR, CDR2 FQNEAQ (reference sequence). V was shortened by 0 bases and J by 6 bases, with 12 bases between the two germline ends. The CDR3 coding sequence is TGTGCCAGCAGCTTAGCTTCTGGCCAGCAAAACACCATATATTTT. Translated, it gives CASSLASGQQNTIYF. The variable domain in full, completed from reference TRBV7-9 and TRBJ1-3, reads DTGVSQNPRHKITKRGQNVTFRCDPISEHNRLYWYRQTLGQGPEFLTYFQNEAQLEKSRLLSDRFSAERPKGSFSTLEIQRTEQGDSAMYLCASSLASGQQNTIYFGEGSWLTVV.